This is a list of T cell receptor beta chains from one sample in a study of blood T cell repertoires in COVID-19. The repertoire was sequenced with immunoSEQ multiplex PCR; TCRdb's copy has only in-frame clones and lacks some. This table holds over 100,000 clones, around nine tenths found once. The sample was peripheral blood. These receptors all come from a man in his sixties with COVID-19, enrolled during active disease. Each CDR3 is given with its conserved first and last residue.

TRBV28 CASSFLPPYGYTF
TRBV20-1 CSARDIYEQYF
TRBV4-2 CASKERSGTFYEQYF
TRBV5-6 CASSTTGAVLTDTQYF
TRBV6-5 CASSPQGSGNTIYF
TRBV2 CASVRDRLNEKLFF
TRBV10-1 CASSEWRDSQQAFF
TRBV29-1 CSVRGGLNQPQHF
TRBV12-3/TRBV12-4 CASSLRGLYGYTF
TRBV4-2 CASSQVRGVFQETQYF
TRBV19 CASLPTGGITPAVQPQHF
TRBV6-2/TRBV6-3 CASGRGLTSSYEQYF
TRBV19 CASSPDRVVGYTF
TRBV7-8 CASSTGTGKGQPQHF
TRBV7-2 CASSFGGGPNTQYF
TRBV9 CASSTEQGALNEKLFF
TRBV19 CASSTTASSNQPQHF
TRBV7-9 CATSQTGGSPLHF
TRBV19 CASSSRTYRNTIYF
TRBV30 CAWGRGTGWPEAFF
TRBV4-3 CASSQDLRGQETQYF
TRBV19 CASSANPSYNEQFF
TRBV4-2 CASSQGGQGVGGYTF
TRBV9 CASSVAMGGNEQFF
TRBV11-2 CASSGASRPDTQYF
TRBV4-2 CASSQDLLQPQHF
TRBV5-1 CASSLPGQGFEKLFF
TRBV6-2/TRBV6-3 CASSPYRGTGNTIYF
TRBV6-2/TRBV6-3 CASSYQAWVGELFF
TRBV30 CAWTPQSNRNQPQHF
TRBV5-4 CASSLLGRYTEAFF
TRBV4-2 CASSQDGRGSLIPGTEAFF
TRBV2 CASRTQSSYNSPLHF
TRBV5-4 CASSPGGLNTEAFF
TRBV30 CAWKFRAGDYGYTF
TRBV7-9 CASSRHPLTGTMNTEAFF
TRBV5-4 CASSFGQGQETQYF
TRBV7-2 CASSPSRGQGTRGANVLTF
TRBV20-1 CSASRRTREQYF